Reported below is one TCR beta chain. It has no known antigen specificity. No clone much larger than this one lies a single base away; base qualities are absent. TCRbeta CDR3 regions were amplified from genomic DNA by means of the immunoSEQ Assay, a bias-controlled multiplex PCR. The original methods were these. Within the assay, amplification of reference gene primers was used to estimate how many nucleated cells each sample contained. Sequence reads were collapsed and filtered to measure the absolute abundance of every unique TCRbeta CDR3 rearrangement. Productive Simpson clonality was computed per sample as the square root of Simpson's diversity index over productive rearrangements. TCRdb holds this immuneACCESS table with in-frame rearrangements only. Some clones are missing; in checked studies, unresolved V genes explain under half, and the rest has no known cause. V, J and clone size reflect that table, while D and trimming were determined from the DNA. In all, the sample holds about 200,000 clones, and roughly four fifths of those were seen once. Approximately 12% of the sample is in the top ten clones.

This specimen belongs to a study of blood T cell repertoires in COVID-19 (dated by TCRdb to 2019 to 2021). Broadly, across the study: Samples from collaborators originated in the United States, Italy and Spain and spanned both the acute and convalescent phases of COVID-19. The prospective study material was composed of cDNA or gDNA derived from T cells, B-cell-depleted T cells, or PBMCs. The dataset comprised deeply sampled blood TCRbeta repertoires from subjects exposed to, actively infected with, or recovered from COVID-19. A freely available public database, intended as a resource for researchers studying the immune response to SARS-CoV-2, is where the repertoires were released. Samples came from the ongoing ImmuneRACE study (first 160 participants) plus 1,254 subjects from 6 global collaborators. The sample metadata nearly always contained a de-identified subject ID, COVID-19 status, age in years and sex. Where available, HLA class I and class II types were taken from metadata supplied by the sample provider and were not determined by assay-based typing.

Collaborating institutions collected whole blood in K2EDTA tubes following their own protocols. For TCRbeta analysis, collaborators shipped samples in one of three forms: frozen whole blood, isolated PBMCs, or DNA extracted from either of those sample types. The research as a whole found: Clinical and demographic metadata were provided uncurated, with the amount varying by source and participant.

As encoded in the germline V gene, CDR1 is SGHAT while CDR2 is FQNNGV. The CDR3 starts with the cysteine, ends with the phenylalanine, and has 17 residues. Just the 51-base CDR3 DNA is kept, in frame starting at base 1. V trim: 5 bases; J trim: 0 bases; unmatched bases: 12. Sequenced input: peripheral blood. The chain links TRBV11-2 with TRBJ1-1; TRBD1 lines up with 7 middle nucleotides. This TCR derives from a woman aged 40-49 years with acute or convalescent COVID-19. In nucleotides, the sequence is TGTGCCAGCAGCGCCGTTTTAAGGGGGCCCCTGAACACTGAAGCTTTCTTT. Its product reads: CASSAVLRGPLNTEAFF.